The 16 T cell receptor beta chains reported below all come from one sample, sequenced in a study of blood T cell repertoires in COVID-19. Clones were sequenced by immunoSEQ multiplex PCR, and TCRdb holds only the in-frame ones, with some missing. Counted here are 97,000 or so clones, 75% to 85% occurring once; the ten biggest clones make up about a sixth. Sequencing input: peripheral blood. These TCRs come from a woman older than 75 with active or convalescent COVID-19.

The chain joins TRBV7-2 to TRBJ2-7, with TRBD2 identical over 14 bases. The V segment lost 5 bases and the J segment 7 bases; nucleotides outside the gene matches: 7. The CDR3 is 15 amino acids. Germline lookup yields CDR1 SGHTA and CDR2 FQGNSA. The CDR3 DNA reads TGTGCCAGCAGCGCGGGACTAGCGGGAGTTCAAGAGCAGTACTTC. This sequence encodes CASSAGLAGVQEQYF.

The rearrangement joins TRBV18 to TRBJ2-1, with 9 bases matching TRBD2. The ends lost 5 bases at V and 4 bases at J; junction bases unmatched: 6. The length of the CDR3 is 15 residues. Germline values: CDR1 KGHSH, CDR2 LQKENI. Written as DNA, the CDR3 is TGTGCCAGCTCATCGACTAGCGGAGCTTACAATGAGCAGTTCTTC. Its translation is CASSSTSGAYNEQFF. Full variable domain (outside the CDR3, taken from reference TRBV18 and TRBJ2-1): NAGVMQNPRHLVRRRGQEARLRCSPMKGHSHVYWYRQLPEEGLKFMVYLQKENIIDESGMPKERFSAEFPKEGPSILRIQQVVRGDSAAYFCASSSTSGAYNEQFFGPGTRLTVL.

The chain has TRBV29-1 and TRBJ1-1; D is unclear. V was trimmed by 3 bases and J by 4 bases, leaving 9 bases between them. The CDR3 is 12 residues long. Looked up from germline, CDR1 is SQVTM and CDR2 is ANQGSEA. CDR3 coding DNA: TGCAGCGTTGATTCGACACTCACTGAAGCTTTCTTT. Amino acids: CSVDSTLTEAFF.

This clone has only one observation. V gene TRBV5-4 combines with J gene TRBJ2-6, with D maybe TRBD1 (6 bases). Trimming cost V 5 bases and J 0 bases, with 9 bases left between them. CDR3 length equals 15 residues. CDR1 and CDR2 (germline): SGHNT, YYREEE (reference sequence). The CDR3 nucleotides are TGTGCCAGCAGGGAAGGGGGCTCTGGGGCCAACGTCCTGACTTTC. Translated: CASREGGSGANVLTF.

This sequence joins TRBV5-5 and TRBJ2-3; 11 nucleotides agree with TRBD2. The J segment lost 4 bases and the V segment lost 5 bases, leaving 12 bases of the junction unmatched. The CDR3 covers 17 residues. Germline V lookup: CDR1 SGHKS, CDR2 YYEKEE (reference sequence). CDR3 in DNA: TGTGCCAGCAGACCCGTTACTAGCGGGAGTTTAGCAGATACGCAGTATTTT. Protein: CASRPVTSGSLADTQYF.

The genes are TRBV28 and TRBJ1-2; 7 positions match TRBD1. The germline V gene encodes CDR1 MDHEN and CDR2 SYDVKM. V lost 4 bases to trimming and J lost 4 bases; unmatched junction nucleotides: 9. The CDR3 runs to 15 residues. This CDR3 reads CASSSQGVAFYGYTF. The CDR3 nucleotides are TGTGCCAGCAGTTCCCAGGGGGTGGCCTTCTATGGCTACACCTTC.

This sequence joins TRBV7-3 and TRBJ1-6; D ambiguous. This CDR3 has 13 residues. CDR1 SGHTA and CDR2 FQGTGA come from the germline V gene. The germline V and J ends were trimmed by 2 bases and 7 bases, with 6 bases remaining between them. For the CDR3, the DNA is TGTGCCAGCAGCTTACAACAAAATTCACCCCTCCACTTT. It codes for CASSLQQNSPLHF.

This chain links TRBV2 with TRBJ1-5, with 8 bases lining up with TRBD1. CDR3 size: 15 residues. CDR1 SNHLY and CDR2 FYNNEI come from the germline V gene. Unmatched junction bases numbered 8, after V lost 6 bases and J lost 4 bases. The CDR3 here is CASSDGTGLNQPQHF. As DNA, the CDR3 is TGTGCCAGCAGCGACGGGACAGGCTTAAATCAGCCCCAGCATTTT.

The J gene is TRBJ2-7, the V gene TRBV2, with a weak D call TRBD2 (5 bases). The V end lost 7 bases, the J end lost 3 bases, and 10 bases lay between the germline ends. This CDR3 contains 12 residues. CDR1 and CDR2 from the germline V gene are SNHLY and FYNNEI. CDR3 loop: CASIERNYEQYF. CDR3 DNA sequence: TGTGCCAGCATCGAGCGGAACTACGAGCAGTACTTC.

This rearrangement joins TRBV6-4 to TRBJ1-1, with a weak D call TRBD1 (6 bases). CDR1 and CDR2 from the germline V gene are MRHNA and SNTAGT. The CDR3 is 19 residues long. Trimming took 0 bases from V and 3 from J, leaving 23 bases between them. The CDR3 bases are TGTGCCAGCAGTGACTCGAGGGGGGGCAGAACAGAAAATGACACTGAAGCTTTCTTT. Its translation: CASSDSRGGRTENDTEAFF.

The chain employs TRBV18 and TRBJ2-1; the match to TRBD2 covers 9 bases. This CDR3 is 16 amino acids long. Germline-derived CDR1 and CDR2 are KGHSH and LQKENI. V gave up 2 bases and J gave up 7 bases; unmatched junction bases: 9. For the CDR3, the DNA is TGTGCCAGCTCACCATTAGCGGGAGCCACGGGGAATGAGCAGTTCTTC. Its translation: CASSPLAGATGNEQFF. The whole variable domain, filled in from reference TRBV18 and TRBJ2-1, reads NAGVMQNPRHLVRRRGQEARLRCSPMKGHSHVYWYRQLPEEGLKFMVYLQKENIIDESGMPKERFSAEFPKEGPSILRIQQVVRGDSAAYFCASSPLAGATGNEQFFGPGTRLTVL.

The V and J genes are TRBV20-1 and TRBJ1-1, with TRBD1 identical over 11 bases. There are 11 residues in the CDR3. CDR1 and CDR2 (germline): DFQATT, SNEGSKA (reference sequence). J lost 14 bases, V lost 4 bases, and 6 bases had no gene match. Here the CDR3 reads CSAIGTGGVFF. DNA for the CDR3: TGCAGTGCTATAGGGACAGGGGGGGTCTTCTTT.

The rearrangement uses TRBV9 and TRBJ2-1, with TRBD2 as a possible D gene (5 bases). The ends were cut back, 0 bases at V and 8 bases at J, with 12 bases in the middle. Germline loops: CDR1 SGDLS, CDR2 YYNGEE. The CDR3 has 14 amino acids. DNA for the CDR3: TGTGCCAGCAGCGTAGGTGACGCGGGCCATGAGCAGTTCTTC. Translated, it gives CASSVGDAGHEQFF.

This clone was observed once. An end of the junction differs from the germline gene, which may be a read error. Here the CDR3 DNA reads TGTGCCAGCGGGGAAGGGGACAGGGCCTACAATGAGCAGTTCTTC. Its translation: CASGEGDRAYNEQFF. This chain uses TRBV5-1 with TRBJ2-1; 9 bases line up with TRBD1. Germline V lookup: CDR1 SGHRS, CDR2 YFSETQ. The CDR3 has 15 amino acids.

V and J are TRBV7-9 and TRBJ1-5; D ambiguous. This CDR3 is 13 amino acids long. CDR1 is SEHNR and CDR2 is FQNEAQ in the germline V gene (reference sequence). V was cut by 5 bases and J by 5 bases, with 10 bases left in between. CDR3 amino acids: CASSTLGDQPQHF. CDR3 bases: TGTGCCAGCAGCACCCTAGGCGATCAGCCCCAGCATTTT.

In this sample, this clone turned up a few times. The CDR3 nucleotides are TGCAGTGCTAGTGACAGTTACAATCAGCCCCAGCATTTT. Translating it yields CSASDSYNQPQHF. V gene TRBV20-1 combines with J gene TRBJ1-5; D might be TRBD1 (5 bases). This CDR3 contains 13 residues. V was cut by 3 bases and J by 3 bases, with 9 bases left in between. Germline values: CDR1 DFQATT, CDR2 SNEGSKA (reference sequence).